This T cell receptor beta chain was sequenced in a study of blood T cell repertoires in COVID-19. Looking at the study overall: Samples came from the United States, Italy and Spain, spanning acute and convalescent COVID-19.

In the authors' workflow: Amplified reference gene primers provided the basis for estimating nucleated cell counts. Some clones are missing from TCRdb's copy, which holds only in-frame ones; the method was immunoSEQ multiplex PCR. That table gives V, J and clone size, and the DNA gave D and trimming. This sample has roughly 120,000 clones, with around 79% found just once. Trimming removed 3 bases from V and 15 bases from J; junction bases left unmatched: 11. Germline V gene sequence: CDR1 SGHTA, CDR2 FQGNSA. The CDR3 runs to 13 residues. Sequencing was performed on peripheral blood. The rearrangement joins TRBV7-2 to TRBJ2-1; 7 bases align to TRBD2. This clonotype originated in a man aged 50 to 60 with acute or convalescent COVID-19. CDR3 in amino acids: CASSLGGELSGFF. In DNA form, the CDR3 reads TGTGCCAGCAGCTTGGGAGGGGAGCTTAGTGGGTTCTTC.